This T cell receptor (beta chain) was documented in a study of lymphopenia after photon versus proton radiotherapy. Study-level findings and limits: Post-nadir diversity loss with photons came from oligoclonal expansion, particularly CD8+ Temra cells. Survival link was tested only in deceased patients; proton benefit remains a possibility. Proton therapy kept repertoires fairly stable, unlike photons, which gained effector/memory cells.

Note on this clone: Antigen unknown.

The length of the CDR3 is 15 residues. The germline V gene encodes CDR1 MDHEN and CDR2 SYDVKM. V was cut by 9 bases and J by 3 bases, with 18 bases left in between. Assay used: immunoSEQ multiplex PCR; TCRdb lists only in-frame clones, some missing. The table shows 30,000 to 40,000 clones, with approximately 84% occurring only once. This rearrangement joins TRBV28 to TRBJ1-5; D possibly corresponds to TRBD1 (5 bases). The specimen comprised peripheral blood, sampled from a patient treated with proton-based radiotherapy. This TCR derives from a woman in her sixties or seventies with pancreatic cancer. The CDR3: CASKGAARNNQPQHF. The CDR3 DNA reads as TGTGCCAGTAAAGGGGCGGCACGGAACAATCAGCCCCAGCATTTT.